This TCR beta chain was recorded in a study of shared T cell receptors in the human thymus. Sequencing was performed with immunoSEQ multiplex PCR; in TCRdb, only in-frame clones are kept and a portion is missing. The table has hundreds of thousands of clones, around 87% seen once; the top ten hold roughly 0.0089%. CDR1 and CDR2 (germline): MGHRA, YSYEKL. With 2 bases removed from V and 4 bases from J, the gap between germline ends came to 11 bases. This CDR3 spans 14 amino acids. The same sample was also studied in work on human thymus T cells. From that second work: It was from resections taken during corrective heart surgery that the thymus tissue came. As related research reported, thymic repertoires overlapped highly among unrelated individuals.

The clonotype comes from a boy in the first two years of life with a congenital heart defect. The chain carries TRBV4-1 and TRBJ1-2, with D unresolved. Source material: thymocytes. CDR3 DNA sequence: TGCGCCAGCAGCCAAATCAGCGCAAGCTATGGCTACACCTTC. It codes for CASSQISASYGYTF.